Shown below are 32 T cell receptor beta chains from a single sample sequenced in a study of blood T cell repertoires in COVID-19. The data were produced by immunoSEQ multiplex PCR, yet TCRdb's version contains in-frame clones alone and is incomplete. There are about 300,000 clones in the sample; nearly 90% occur only once, and around 6% lies in the top ten. Input material: PBMCs or T cells enriched from blood (not recorded which). The receptors originated from a woman aged 30 to 39 who had recovered from COVID-19.

The V call is TRBV27, the J call TRBJ1-1; no reliable D call. The CDR3 is made up of 14 amino acids. The V and J ends lost 2 bases and 7 bases respectively, with 14 bases between them. Germline lookup yields CDR1 MNHEY and CDR2 SMNVEV (reference sequence). The DNA of the CDR3 is TGTGCCAGCAGTTTAGGCCAGGCCAGCAATGAAGCTTTCTTT. Translated: CASSLGQASNEAFF.

This clone was seen a single time. J is TRBJ2-1 and V is TRBV30; perhaps TRBD2 as D (7 bases). Germline CDR1 reads GTSNPN; CDR2 reads SVGIG (reference sequence). This CDR3 has 16 residues. V was shortened by 2 bases and J by 5 bases, with 19 bases between the two germline ends. CDR3 nucleotide sequence: TGTGCCTGGAGTATTTCGGGGGGCGGGGTCCACAATGAGCAGTTCTTC. Amino acid sequence: CAWSISGGGVHNEQFF.

The chain joins TRBV7-3 to TRBJ2-1; TRBD2 aligns across 8 bases. The CDR3 has 16 residues. Germline V gene sequence: CDR1 SGHTA, CDR2 FQGTGA. V lost 4 bases and J lost 0; bases outside the gene matches: 5. In nucleotides, the CDR3 is TGTGCCAGCAGCTCCCAGCGGGGGACCTCCTACAATGAGCAGTTCTTC. Protein product: CASSSQRGTSYNEQFF.

The chain uses TRBV10-3 and TRBJ1-1; weak D call: TRBD1 (6 bases). The V and J ends lost 7 bases and 1 base respectively, with 19 bases between them. CDR1 is ENHRY, CDR2 SYGVKD, per germline. There are 16 residues in the CDR3. The DNA for the CDR3 is TGTGCCATCACTCAGGCCGGGGGGCTGGGGAACACTGAAGCTTTCTTT. Protein sequence: CAITQAGGLGNTEAFF.

This rearrangement joins TRBV3-1 (or the pseudogene TRBV3-2) to TRBJ1-5; TRBD1 is a possible D gene (6 bases). Germline V CDR1 and CDR2: LGHDT, YNNKEL (reference sequence). The V end was cut by 0 bases, the J end by 6 bases, with 12 bases between. This CDR3 is built from 15 residues. CDR3 loop: CASSQDRGMGQPQHF. The CDR3 DNA is TGTGCCAGCAGCCAAGACAGGGGTATGGGTCAGCCCCAGCATTTT.

This clone is a singleton in its sample. The chain uses TRBV7-2 and TRBJ1-4; 9 bases agree with TRBD1. Germline assignment: CDR1 SGHTA and CDR2 FQGNSA. The ends lost 3 bases at V and 12 bases at J; junction bases unmatched: 14. The CDR3 loop spans 16 amino acids. DNA for the CDR3: TGTGCCAGCAGCTTGACTCCCGGGACAGGGTACAATCAACTGTTTTTT. It encodes CASSLTPGTGYNQLFF. Full variable domain (outside the CDR3, taken from reference TRBV7-2 and TRBJ1-4): GAGVSQSPSNKVTEKGKDVELRCDPISGHTALYWYRQSLGQGLEFLIYFQGNSAPDKSGLPSDRFSAERTGGSVSTLTIQRTQQEDSAVYLCASSLTPGTGYNQLFFGSGTQLSVL.

The chain carries TRBV12-3 or TRBV12-4 and TRBJ1-1; tentatively, D is TRBD1 (5 bases). This CDR3 region has 13 residues. Trimming took off 0 bases at V and 8 bases at J, with 10 bases between the two ends. CDR3 region: CASSLAFRGEAFF. DNA of the CDR3: TGTGCCAGCAGTTTAGCATTTCGGGGGGAAGCTTTCTTT.

V and J are TRBV7-3 and TRBJ1-1; a possible D gene is TRBD1 (5 bases). Trimming removed 3 bases from V and 1 base from J, with 12 bases in between. Germline loops: CDR1 SGHTA, CDR2 FQGTGA. The CDR3 consists of 15 residues. This CDR3 reads CASSLTGAQNTEAFF. The CDR3 DNA reads TGTGCCAGCAGCTTGACTGGGGCCCAGAACACTGAAGCTTTCTTT.

The rearrangement links TRBV20-1 to TRBJ1-1, with D hard to call. In germline, CDR1 is DFQATT, CDR2 SNEGSKA (reference sequence). V lost 1 base, J lost 8 bases, and 8 bases lay in between. The CDR3 contains 11 residues. CDR3 protein: CSARGLEEAFF. The DNA for the CDR3 is TGCAGTGCTAGAGGTCTGGAGGAAGCTTTCTTT.

The chain carries TRBV28 and TRBJ2-1; D may be TRBD1 (5 bases). The CDR3 has 13 amino acids. CDR1 and CDR2 (germline): MDHEN, SYDVKM. Trimming removed 2 bases from V and 9 bases from J, with 11 bases in between. Here the CDR3 reads CASSLRGLSEQFF. The CDR3 nucleotides read TGTGCCAGCAGTTTAAGGGGTCTCAGTGAGCAGTTCTTC. Full variable domain (outside the CDR3, taken from reference TRBV28 and TRBJ2-1): DVKVTQSSRYLVKRTGEKVFLECVQDMDHENMFWYRQDPGLGLRLIYFSYDVKMKEKGDIPEGYSVSREKKERFSLILESASTNQTSMYLCASSLRGLSEQFFGPGTRLTVL.

The gene calls are TRBV29-1 and TRBJ2-4, with 7 bases fitting TRBD2. Germline-derived CDR1 and CDR2 are SQVTM and ANQGSEA. V gave up 6 bases and J gave up 8 bases; unmatched junction bases: 10. The CDR3 extends over 13 amino acids. The CDR3 DNA reads TGCAGCGTCGCGCTCCGGGAGGTGGACATTCAGTACTTC. Translated: CSVALREVDIQYF.

The V call is TRBV6-5, the J call TRBJ1-2; tentatively, D is TRBD1 (5 bases). The length of the CDR3 is 15 residues. Trimming removed 2 bases from V and 8 bases from J, with 18 bases in between. Germline V lookup: CDR1 MNHEY, CDR2 SVGAGI. This CDR3 is CASSYPPPGVQGYTF. CDR3 sequence (DNA): TGTGCCAGCAGTTACCCACCCCCGGGGGTTCAGGGCTACACCTTC.

The V and J genes are TRBV9 and TRBJ1-1, with D possibly matching TRBD1 (6 bases). CDR3 length equals 13 residues. The V end lost 0 bases, the J end lost 6 bases, and 9 bases lay between the germline ends. Germline V gene lookup returns CDR1 SGDLS and CDR2 YYNGEE. The CDR3 coding sequence is TGTGCCAGCAGCGTAGGGACAGAGGCTGAAGCTTTCTTT. Amino acids: CASSVGTEAEAFF.

J is TRBJ2-6 and V is TRBV27, with TRBD1 matching over 7 bases. CDR3 length equals 16 residues. Unmatched junction bases numbered 3, after V lost 0 bases and J lost 4 bases. Germline CDR1 reads MNHEY; CDR2 reads SMNVEV (reference sequence). The CDR3 region is CASSLSGQPGANVLTF. The CDR3 DNA reads TGTGCCAGCAGTTTATCGGGACAGCCCGGGGCCAACGTCCTGACTTTC.

The rearrangement links TRBV18 to TRBJ1-1; D perhaps matches TRBD1 (6 bases). V was clipped by 8 bases and J by 4 bases, with 14 bases between them. Looked up from germline, CDR1 is KGHSH and CDR2 is LQKENI. CDR3 length: 13 amino acids. CDR3 nucleotides: TGTGCCAGCGTAGGGGGAACAGGCACTGAAGCTTTCTTT. It yields the protein CASVGGTGTEAFF.

The gene calls are TRBV5-1 and TRBJ1-1, with D possibly matching TRBD1 (6 bases). This CDR3 is 14 amino acids long. V was clipped by 4 bases and J by 4 bases, with 14 bases between them. Germline V gives CDR1 SGHRS, CDR2 YFSETQ. CDR3 protein: CASSRVGAGTEAFF. The DNA for the CDR3 is TGCGCCAGCAGCCGGGTGGGGGCGGGCACTGAAGCTTTCTTT.

The chain carries TRBV2 and TRBJ1-4, with no clear D. The CDR3 length is 17 residues. Germline V gene data show CDR1 as SNHLY and CDR2 as FYNNEI. V gave up 2 bases and J gave up 0 bases, with 13 bases separating them. CDR3 region: CASSERSLETTNEKLFF. The CDR3 nucleotides are TGTGCCAGCAGTGAACGGTCTTTAGAGACAACTAATGAAAAACTGTTTTTT.

This sequence joins TRBV19 and TRBJ1-1, with D unclear. The CDR3 has 13 amino acids. The germline V and J ends were trimmed by 5 bases and 2 bases, with 9 bases remaining between them. Germline assignment: CDR1 LNHDA and CDR2 SQIVND (reference sequence). The CDR3 protein is CASSPQQNTEAFF. CDR3 nucleotides: TGTGCCAGTAGTCCACAGCAAAACACTGAAGCTTTCTTT.

This chain uses TRBV2 with TRBJ1-1; 7 positions match TRBD1. The CDR3 covers 17 residues. Trimming at V came to 11 bases and at J to 0 bases, leaving 18 bases not matched to a gene. The germline gives CDR1 SNHLY, CDR2 FYNNEI. CDR3 nucleotide sequence: TGTGCCGCAGCAGAGGGGGTTTGGGGACAGCTGAACACTGAAGCTTTCTTT. Translated: CAAAEGVWGQLNTEAFF.

Regarding this clone: This same CDR3 is encoded by further DNA sequences in the sample. The chain joins TRBV5-1 to TRBJ1-1; D not certain. CDR1 and CDR2 from the germline V gene are SGHRS and YFSETQ. This CDR3 contains 13 residues. V was pared by 0 bases and J by 4 bases, with 7 bases between. CDR3 sequence (DNA): TGCGCCAGCAGCTTGGTAAGCGGCACTGAAGCTTTCTTT. Residues: CASSLVSGTEAFF.

V is TRBV6-5 and J is TRBJ1-1; 7 nucleotides agree with TRBD1. The V and J ends lost 6 bases and 1 base, in that order; junction bases with no gene match: 8. This CDR3 region has 15 residues. Germline lookup yields CDR1 MNHEY and CDR2 SVGAGI. The CDR3 region is CASRRTGYENTEAFF. CDR3 nucleotides: TGTGCCAGCAGACGGACAGGTTACGAGAACACTGAAGCTTTCTTT.

This chain links TRBV6-5 with TRBJ1-1; D is unclear. In germline, CDR1 is MNHEY, CDR2 SVGAGI. Trimming pared 0 bases from V and 11 bases from J, leaving 13 bases between. The CDR3 runs to 13 residues. The CDR3 spells CASSYSRASGAFF. The CDR3 coding sequence is TGTGCCAGCAGTTACTCGAGGGCCTCCGGCGCTTTCTTT.

The rearrangement joins TRBV10-1 to TRBJ2-7, with D perhaps TRBD1 (6 bases). The CDR3 extends over 14 amino acids. Deletions cut 6 bases from V and 2 bases from J, with 14 bases between. In germline, CDR1 is WNHNN, CDR2 SYGVQD (reference sequence). CDR3 region: CASSDLGAAYEQYF. The CDR3 DNA sequence: TGCGCCAGCAGCGATTTGGGGGCCGCCTACGAGCAGTACTTC.

This clone was seen only a few times. V gene TRBV7-9 combines with J gene TRBJ1-1, with TRBD1 matching over 10 bases. The germline V gene encodes CDR1 SEHNR and CDR2 FQNEAQ (reference sequence). The CDR3 extends over 16 amino acids. The V segment lost 7 bases and the J segment 7 bases; nucleotides outside the gene matches: 15. Here the CDR3 reads CASNSYGRQGANEAFF. The CDR3 DNA reads TGTGCCAGCAACTCCTACGGACGACAGGGGGCGAATGAAGCTTTCTTT.

The chain employs TRBV27 and TRBJ2-3; D gene uncertain. This CDR3 is 14 amino acids long. Between the trimmed V and J ends, which lost 5 bases and 2 bases, there was a span of 11 bases. The V gene's germline CDR1 is MNHEY and CDR2 SMNVEV (reference sequence). The CDR3 reads CASSPNPLTDTQYF. The CDR3, as DNA: TGTGCCAGCAGTCCTAACCCGCTCACAGATACGCAGTATTTT.

This rearrangement joins TRBV14 to TRBJ1-1; D might be TRBD1 (5 bases). Germline CDR1 is SGHDN and CDR2 is FVKESK. Trimming took 4 bases from V and 6 from J, leaving 18 bases between them. The CDR3 totals 15 residues. DNA for the CDR3: TGTGCCAGCAGCCGCTCCTCAGGGAAGATAGCTGAAGCTTTCTTT. Translation gives CASSRSSGKIAEAFF.

This rearrangement joins TRBV5-4 to TRBJ2-7, with D perhaps TRBD2 (7 bases). CDR3 length equals 16 residues. Looked up from germline, CDR1 is SGHNT and CDR2 is YYREEE (reference sequence). V lost 4 bases to trimming and J lost 2 bases, with 19 bases between them. The CDR3 DNA reads TGTGCCAGCAGCCACGGGGGGCAGTACAACCCCTACGAGCAGTACTTC. Protein: CASSHGGQYNPYEQYF.

V usage is TRBV5-1 and J usage is TRBJ1-6; tentative D call: TRBD1 (6 bases). Trimming left V 4 bases short and J 9 bases short, with 20 bases between. The CDR3 is 16 residues long. Looked up from germline, CDR1 is SGHRS and CDR2 is YFSETQ. The CDR3 DNA follows: TGCGCCAGCAGCATAGGACAGCCCGGATATGGTTCACCCCTCCACTTT. Protein sequence: CASSIGQPGYGSPLHF.

The chain combines TRBV12-3 or TRBV12-4 with TRBJ2-7; D is possibly TRBD2 (6 bases). V was shortened by 7 bases and J by 2 bases, with 12 bases between the two germline ends. This CDR3 has 13 residues. The CDR3: CASTLGGTYEQYF. The CDR3 region has the DNA TGTGCCAGCACCTTGGGAGGCACCTACGAGCAGTACTTC.

This clone was observed once. This sequence joins TRBV4-3 and TRBJ2-1; 10 positions match TRBD1. V trimming: 2 bases; J trimming: 7 bases; junction bases outside the gene matches: 5. The CDR3 consists of 15 residues. Germline CDR1 reads LGHNA; CDR2 reads YSLEER. The DNA for the CDR3 is TGCGCCAGCAGCCAAAGGGACAGGGGTGCAAATGAGCAGTTCTTC. Protein product: CASSQRDRGANEQFF.

Only one count was recorded for this clone. This chain joins TRBV9 and TRBJ2-1, with D possibly matching TRBD1 (6 bases). V was clipped by 2 bases and J by 6 bases, with 12 bases between them. CDR1 and CDR2 from the germline V gene are SGDLS and YYNGEE. CDR3 size: 14 residues. The CDR3 here is CASSVGAQGNEQFF. The DNA for the CDR3 is TGTGCCAGCAGCGTGGGGGCCCAGGGCAATGAGCAGTTCTTC.

This rearrangement joins TRBV4-3 to TRBJ1-2; TRBD1 matches at 7 bases. The CDR3 is made up of 18 amino acids. The trim removed 4 bases at V and 4 bases at J, leaving 18 bases unmatched. Looked up from germline, CDR1 is LGHNA and CDR2 is YSLEER. CDR3 residues: CASSRNSMGTAQGYGYTF. CDR3 nucleotide sequence: TGCGCCAGCAGCCGCAATTCGATGGGGACAGCCCAGGGCTATGGCTACACCTTC.